The next 18 T cell receptor beta chains were all read from a single sample in a study of blood T cell repertoires in COVID-19. Clones were read by immunoSEQ multiplex PCR, and TCRdb kept only the in-frame ones, dropping some. The table includes about 210,000 clones, 81% detected once. Sequencing used PBMCs or T cells enriched from blood (not recorded which). These receptors came from a woman aged 45-59 years with acute COVID-19.

With respect to this clone: Other DNA sequences in this specimen translate into the identical CDR3. The chain employs TRBV29-1 and TRBJ1-3, with D tentatively TRBD1 (6 bases). V lost 6 bases, J lost 3 bases, and 12 bases lay in between. Germline V CDR1 and CDR2: SQVTM, ANQGSEA. The length of the CDR3 is 13 residues. DNA for the CDR3: TGCAGCGTCGGCAGGGGCGATGGAAACACCATATATTTT. Its translation: CSVGRGDGNTIYF.

This chain connects TRBV19 to TRBJ1-4; TRBD1 might be the D (6 bases). The CDR3 consists of 15 residues. Per the germline V gene, CDR1 is LNHDA and CDR2 is SQIVND (reference sequence). Trimming left V 4 bases short and J 7 bases short, with 16 bases between. CDR3 in DNA: TGTGCCAGTAGTACCAACAGGGTTTCGAGTGAAAAACTGTTTTTT. Amino acids: CASSTNRVSSEKLFF.

The chain carries TRBV7-2 and TRBJ1-5; TRBD1 is a possible D gene (5 bases). CDR3 length equals 14 residues. The V gene's germline CDR1 is SGHTA and CDR2 FQGNSA. V was trimmed by 5 bases and J by 6 bases, leaving 14 bases between them. As DNA, the CDR3 is TGTGCCAGCAGCCTTAGGGAGGGGACTCAGCCCCAGCATTTT. It codes for CASSLREGTQPQHF.

The chain is built from TRBV30 and TRBJ2-7; no definite D call. The CDR3 loop spans 13 amino acids. Trimming stripped 4 bases from V and 3 bases from J, with 13 bases between. In germline, CDR1 is GTSNPN, CDR2 SVGIG (reference sequence). CDR3 sequence (DNA): TGTGCCTGGACCCGACTCCCCTTCTACGAGCAGTACTTC. Translating gives CAWTRLPFYEQYF. The complete variable domain, with remaining parts taken from reference TRBV30 and TRBJ2-7, reads SQTIHQWPATLVQPVGSPLSLECTVEGTSNPNLYWYRQAAGRGLQLLFYSVGIGQISSEVPQNLSASRPQDRQFILSSKKLLLSDSGFYLCAWTRLPFYEQYFGPGTRLTVT.

This clone was seen repeatedly, ten times or more. This chain connects TRBV5-4 to TRBJ1-1; no clear D. V was trimmed by 0 bases and J by 2 bases, leaving 8 bases between them. CDR3 size: 14 residues. CDR1 SGHNT and CDR2 YYREEE come from the germline V gene (reference sequence). CDR3 nucleotides: TGTGCCAGCAGCTTGGGGGCAATTAACACTGAAGCTTTCTTT. Translating gives CASSLGAINTEAFF.

The V gene is TRBV30, the J gene TRBJ1-2, with D possibly TRBD1 on 6 matching bases. Between the trimmed V and J ends, which lost 6 bases and 2 bases, there was a span of 19 bases. The CDR3 extends over 15 amino acids. Germline assignment: CDR1 GTSNPN and CDR2 SVGIG (reference sequence). The CDR3 region has the DNA TGTGCCTGTCTCCCCCGGCAGGGGCGCAACTATGGCTACACCTTC. Translating gives CACLPRQGRNYGYTF.

V and J are TRBV2 and TRBJ1-3; 8 bases are a match to TRBD1. Germline lookup yields CDR1 SNHLY and CDR2 FYNNEI. Trimming took 7 bases from V and 3 from J; bases not matched to a gene: 8. The CDR3 spans 15 residues. In DNA form, the CDR3 reads TGTGCCAGCAACACCAGACAGGGGCATGGAAACACCATATATTTT. Translating it yields CASNTRQGHGNTIYF.

Of note for this clone: This may be a read error, as it is one base from a much larger clone. CDR3 DNA: TGTGCCAGCAGCCGAGGACAGGGGACCTACGAGCAGTACTTC. Its protein product is CASSRGQGTYEQYF. The chain is built from TRBV3-1 (or the pseudogene TRBV3-2) and TRBJ2-7; 9 nucleotides line up with TRBD1. The CDR3 has 14 amino acids. Germline CDR1 is LGHDT and CDR2 is YNNKEL (reference sequence). V dropped 4 bases and J dropped 2; count of bases not matched to a gene: 3.

V is TRBV19 and J is TRBJ1-1, with 9 bases that match TRBD1. The CDR3 totals 13 residues. With 5 bases clipped from V and 7 bases from J, the junction kept 5 bases outside the gene matches. Germline CDR1 is LNHDA and CDR2 is SQIVND (reference sequence). As DNA, the CDR3 is TGTGCCAGTAGTTGGACAGGGGACAGTGAAGCTTTCTTT. This translates into CASSWTGDSEAFF. Full variable domain (remainder filled in from reference TRBV19 and TRBJ1-1): DGGITQSPKYLFRKEGQNVTLSCEQNLNHDAMYWYRQDPGQGLRLIYYSQIVNDFQKGDIAEGYSVSREKKESFPLTVTSAQKNPTAFYLCASSWTGDSEAFFGQGTRLTVV.

This clone was seen a single time. The chain is built from TRBV18 and TRBJ2-5; D is possibly TRBD2 (5 bases). The V gene's germline CDR1 is KGHSH and CDR2 LQKENI. CDR3 length: 14 amino acids. V gave up 8 bases and J gave up 1 base, with 14 bases separating them. CDR3 region: CASTQREGQETQYF. The CDR3 region has the DNA TGTGCCAGCACCCAGAGAGAGGGCCAAGAGACCCAGTACTTC.

This clone was recorded only once. The rearrangement links TRBV30 to TRBJ1-6; D not certain. In germline, CDR1 is GTSNPN, CDR2 SVGIG (reference sequence). Trimming cost V 4 bases and J 8 bases, with 18 bases left between them. The CDR3 runs to 15 residues. The CDR3 nucleotides read TGTGCCTGGAATCTTGGGAATAGGCGGGATTCACCCCTCCACTTT. This sequence encodes CAWNLGNRRDSPLHF.

This clone was found once. The chain uses TRBV5-1 and TRBJ2-1, with 12 bases identical to TRBD2. The V gene's germline CDR1 is SGHRS and CDR2 YFSETQ. The trim removed 4 bases at V and 9 bases at J, leaving 8 bases unmatched. This CDR3 is 15 amino acids long. Here the CDR3 reads CASSATSGSFAEQFF. CDR3 DNA: TGCGCCAGCAGCGCGACTAGCGGGAGCTTTGCTGAGCAGTTCTTC.

The CDR3 is CATSRDRGGYEQYF. The CDR3 nucleotides are TGTGCCACCAGCAGAGATAGGGGGGGCTACGAGCAGTACTTC. The chain links TRBV15 to TRBJ2-7; possibly TRBD2 for D (7 bases). This CDR3 region has 14 residues. V was pared by 0 bases and J by 3 bases, with 9 bases between. CDR1 and CDR2 from the germline V gene are LNHNV and YYDKDF (reference sequence).

The V gene is TRBV6-2 or TRBV6-3, the J gene TRBJ2-5; 9 nucleotides match TRBD2. The CDR3 length is 13 residues. The J segment lost 7 bases and the V segment lost 2 bases, leaving 2 bases of the junction unmatched. Per the germline V gene, CDR1 is MNHEY and CDR2 is SVGEGT. The CDR3 coding sequence is TGTGCCAGCAGTTACGCGGGGGGGGTGACCCAGTACTTC. Its translation: CASSYAGGVTQYF.

This rearrangement joins TRBV5-5 to TRBJ1-5; 10 bases align to TRBD1. Germline V CDR1 and CDR2: SGHKS, YYEKEE (reference sequence). V lost 4 bases to trimming and J lost 2 bases; unmatched junction nucleotides: 6. The CDR3 is made up of 16 amino acids. The CDR3 loop reads CASSPGQGEGNQPQHF. The CDR3 bases are TGTGCCAGCAGCCCTGGACAGGGGGAGGGCAATCAGCCCCAGCATTTT.

The V and J genes are TRBV7-9 and TRBJ2-5; D perhaps matches TRBD2 (6 bases). V was clipped by 0 bases and J by 4 bases, with 12 bases between them. The CDR3 is made up of 15 amino acids. Germline CDR1 is SEHNR and CDR2 is FQNEAQ (reference sequence). CDR3 nucleotides: TGTGCCAGCAGCTTAGCGGGAGTGGGGGGAGAGACCCAGTACTTC. This encodes CASSLAGVGGETQYF.

This clone was detected only a few times. This chain uses TRBV7-2 with TRBJ2-6; D remains ambiguous. Trimming shortened V by 3 bases and J by 0 bases, and 6 bases separated the two germline ends. Germline lookup yields CDR1 SGHTA and CDR2 FQGNSA. This CDR3 spans 15 amino acids. CDR3 sequence: CASSLVDSGANVLTF. CDR3 nucleotide sequence: TGTGCCAGCAGCTTGGTAGACTCTGGGGCCAACGTCCTGACTTTC.

V gene TRBV4-1 combines with J gene TRBJ1-6; D remains ambiguous. The CDR3 totals 13 residues. Germline values: CDR1 MGHRA, CDR2 YSYEKL. V was shortened by 0 bases and J by 10 bases, with 7 bases between the two germline ends. CDR3 in DNA: TGCGCCAGCAGCCAAGAGGGGAGATCACCCCTCCACTTT. Translating gives CASSQEGRSPLHF.